The 27 T cell receptor beta chains below all came from one sample that was sequenced in a study of T cells in Graves' hyperthyroidism and ophthalmopathy. Amplified TCR beta CDR3 regions came from RNA transcripts. With the HTBI primer set, the TCR CDR3 went through a first round of RT-PCR. TCRdb independently ran MiXCR on the multiplex PCR reads; one entry per CDR3 protein. This sample yields fewer than 750,000 distinct CDR3 sequences, of which around 13% are seen a single time; under 15% belongs to the top ten. Sequences were obtained from blood. Receptors were obtained from a woman aged 50 to 65 with Graves' ophthalmopathy.

This clonotype was detected a few times. The chain employs TRBV6-1 and TRBJ2-3; 9 bases match TRBD1. V lost 6 bases, J lost 4 bases, and 11 bases stayed unmatched. CDR1 MNHNS and CDR2 SASEGT come from the germline V gene. This CDR3 comprises 16 residues. The DNA for the CDR3 is TGTGCCAGCAGCGCACGGGACAGGGTGTCTTCAGATACGCAGTATTTT. Residues: CASSARDRVSSDTQYF.

The chain joins TRBV27 to TRBJ1-4, with no clear D. The CDR3 spans 13 residues. The germline V gene encodes CDR1 MNHEY and CDR2 SMNVEV (reference sequence). Trimming took 3 bases from V and 0 from J, leaving 2 bases between them. The CDR3 DNA follows: TGTGCCAGCAGTTTTACAACTAATGAAAAACTGTTTTTT. Its translation is CASSFTTNEKLFF.

This clonotype was observed a few times. The chain employs TRBV5-6 and TRBJ2-7; D might be TRBD2 (6 bases). Germline CDR1 and CDR2: SGHDT and YYEEEE. The CDR3 is made up of 14 amino acids. V was trimmed by 1 base and J by 6 bases, leaving 14 bases between them. CDR3 in amino acids: CASSLPRLGGEQYF. The CDR3 DNA is TGTGCCAGCAGCTTGCCCCGACTGGGAGGCGAGCAGTACTTC. Combining the CDR3 with reference TRBV5-6 and TRBJ2-7 gives the whole variable domain DAGVTQSPTHLIKTRGQQVTLRCSPKSGHDTVSWYQQALGQGPQFIFQYYEEEERQRGNFPDRFSGHQFPNYSSELNVNALLLGDSALYLCASSLPRLGGEQYFGPGTRLTVT.

The chain has TRBV20-1 and TRBJ2-1, with D possibly matching TRBD2 (6 bases). This CDR3 is built from 15 residues. V was clipped by 4 bases and J by 1 base, with 14 bases between them. CDR1 DFQATT and CDR2 SNEGSKA come from the germline V gene (reference sequence). The CDR3 is CSAKTSRRSYNEQFF. The CDR3 DNA sequence: TGCAGTGCTAAGACTAGTAGGAGGTCCTACAATGAGCAGTTCTTC.

At least ten counts were recorded for this clonotype. CDR3 bases: TGCAGTGCTAGAGCTCCAACGGCTAGCCTTTACAATGAGCAGTTCTTC. Its translation: CSARAPTASLYNEQFF. This chain connects TRBV20-1 to TRBJ2-1; a weak D match, TRBD2 (5 bases). The CDR3 is made up of 16 amino acids. Looked up from germline, CDR1 is DFQATT and CDR2 is SNEGSKA (reference sequence). Trimming cost V 1 base and J 4 bases, with 17 bases left between them.

This clonotype was found many times. The V gene is TRBV7-3, the J gene TRBJ2-3, with D tentatively TRBD1 or TRBD2 (5 bases each). Trimming took off 2 bases at V and 4 bases at J, with 13 bases between the two ends. Germline CDR1 SGHTA, CDR2 FQGTGA. The CDR3 covers 15 residues. The CDR3 sequence: CASSLVPGTADTQYF. The CDR3 DNA reads as TGTGCCAGCAGCTTAGTGCCGGGGACGGCAGATACGCAGTATTTT. Full variable domain (remainder filled in from reference TRBV7-3 and TRBJ2-3): GAGVSQTPSNKVTEKGKYVELRCDPISGHTALYWYRQSLGQGPEFLIYFQGTGAADDSGLPNDRFFAVRPEGSVSTLKIQRTERGDSAVYLCASSLVPGTADTQYFGPGTRLTVL.

The chain joins TRBV7-2 to TRBJ1-2, with a weak D call TRBD1 (6 bases). Per the germline V gene, CDR1 is SGHTA and CDR2 is FQGNSA. The CDR3 length is 15 residues. V dropped 2 bases and J dropped 7 bases, with 17 bases sitting between them. The CDR3 sequence: CASSLISGGESGYTF. CDR3 bases: TGTGCCAGCAGCTTAATCTCCGGGGGCGAATCTGGCTACACCTTC.

Concerning this clonotype: Given a much more abundant clone one base away, this may be a read error. The chain uses TRBV5-1 and TRBJ1-2; 8 positions match TRBD1. The V gene's germline CDR1 is SGHRS and CDR2 YFSETQ. The CDR3 totals 13 residues. As DNA, the CDR3 is TGCGCCGGCAGCTTCGGACAGGGAGGTGGCTACACCTTC. It specifies CAGSFGQGGGYTF.

V usage is TRBV27 and J usage is TRBJ1-2, with D perhaps TRBD1 (6 bases). Germline CDR1 MNHEY, CDR2 SMNVEV (reference sequence). The CDR3 is 14 residues long. Trimming removed 6 bases at V and 6 bases at J, with 17 bases between. The CDR3 here is CASSPGQIRDGYTF. Here the CDR3 DNA reads TGTGCCAGCAGCCCCGGACAGATTCGGGATGGCTACACCTTC.

CDR3 in amino acids: CASSPPQGLRLQTQYF. Written as DNA, the CDR3 is TGTGCCAGCAGCCCTCCACAGGGGCTGCGTCTGCAGACCCAGTACTTC. The chain carries TRBV3-1 and TRBJ2-5, with 7 bases aligning to TRBD1. CDR3 length: 16 amino acids. The J segment lost 6 bases and the V segment lost 4 bases, leaving 14 bases of the junction unmatched. Germline V lookup: CDR1 LGHDT, CDR2 YNNKEL (reference sequence).

This clonotype came up many times. The rearrangement links TRBV20-1 to TRBJ2-7; the D is unclear. Per the germline V gene, CDR1 is DFQATT and CDR2 is SNEGSKA (reference sequence). The length of the CDR3 is 15 residues. V gave up 0 bases and J gave up 1 base, with 13 bases separating them. CDR3 DNA: TGCAGTGCTAGAGATGGCGCGGCGACTTCCTACGAGCAGTACTTC. Protein sequence: CSARDGAATSYEQYF.

This chain links TRBV11-2 with TRBJ1-1; TRBD1 aligns across 7 bases. Germline CDR1 SGHAT, CDR2 FQNNGV. The CDR3 contains 16 residues. The trim removed 5 bases at V and 4 bases at J, leaving 13 bases unmatched. In DNA, the CDR3 is TGTGCCAGCAGCCAAGGGACAGAGGCCATCGGCACTGAAGCTTTCTTT. Translating gives CASSQGTEAIGTEAFF.

This clonotype was detected many times. V is TRBV27 and J is TRBJ2-7, with TRBD1 matching over 11 bases. Trimming cost V 3 bases and J 2 bases; bases outside gene matches: 9. Germline CDR1 and CDR2: MNHEY and SMNVEV (reference sequence). CDR3 length: 17 amino acids. This CDR3 reads CASSFLGQGAVPYEQYF. The CDR3 DNA is TGTGCCAGCAGTTTTCTCGGACAGGGGGCCGTTCCCTACGAGCAGTACTTC.

This clonotype has ten or more counts. The gene calls are TRBV18 and TRBJ1-5; no definite D call. The germline CDR1 and CDR2 sequences are KGHSH and LQKENI. Trimming took off 3 bases at V and 5 bases at J, with 5 bases between the two ends. The CDR3 loop spans 12 amino acids. CDR3 in amino acids: CASSPYDQPQHF. The DNA for the CDR3 is TGTGCCAGCTCACCCTATGATCAGCCCCAGCATTTT.

The chain has TRBV4-3 and TRBJ2-7; D gene uncertain. Germline V gene sequence: CDR1 LGHNA, CDR2 YSLEER. CDR3 length: 18 amino acids. The V gene lost 2 bases and the J gene lost 2 bases, with 22 bases spanning the gap. CDR3 DNA sequence: TGCGCCAGCAGCCAACGCCACCATGTGGATGGGCTTACCTACGAGCAGTACTTC. Amino acid sequence: CASSQRHHVDGLTYEQYF.

This clonotype appeared a few times. The gene calls are TRBV12-3 or TRBV12-4 and TRBJ1-5; D not certain. With 7 bases removed from V and 6 bases from J, the gap between germline ends came to 16 bases. This CDR3 is 14 amino acids long. The CDR3 here is CASTLLAGSQPQHF. The CDR3 nucleotides are TGTGCCAGCACCCTCCTCGCGGGGTCTCAGCCCCAGCATTTT.

This clonotype was detected only a few times. This rearrangement joins TRBV19 to TRBJ1-5; D might be TRBD1 (5 bases). The CDR3 is 17 amino acids. Germline V CDR1 and CDR2: LNHDA, SQIVND (reference sequence). V dropped 5 bases and J dropped 2 bases, with 19 bases sitting between them. CDR3 bases: TGTGCCAGTAGTCTAGCCCGGGGGGTTTCGGGCAATCAGCCCCAGCATTTT. It is translated as CASSLARGVSGNQPQHF. Full variable domain (missing parts from reference TRBV19 and TRBJ1-5): DGGITQSPKYLFRKEGQNVTLSCEQNLNHDAMYWYRQDPGQGLRLIYYSQIVNDFQKGDIAEGYSVSREKKESFPLTVTSAQKNPTAFYLCASSLARGVSGNQPQHFGDGTRLSIL.

In this sample, this clonotype turned up many times. The chain joins TRBV6-2 or TRBV6-3 to TRBJ1-5, with 9 bases matching TRBD1. The CDR3 is made up of 15 amino acids. Germline CDR1 reads MNHEY; CDR2 reads SVGEGT. V lost 4 bases, J lost 6 bases, and 7 bases stayed unmatched. The CDR3 DNA reads TGTGCCAGCAGTTCGTACAGGGGGCAAGGTCAGCCCCAGCATTTT. Translated, it gives CASSSYRGQGQPQHF.

This clonotype turned up a few times. This rearrangement joins TRBV4-1 to TRBJ2-7; D gene uncertain. Trimming removed 1 base at V and 3 bases at J, with 10 bases between. The CDR3 spans 14 residues. Germline V CDR1 and CDR2: MGHRA, YSYEKL. The DNA for the CDR3 is TGCGCCAGCAGCCAAGGAGTCTCGGACTACGAGCAGTACTTC. Its translation: CASSQGVSDYEQYF.

At least ten counts were recorded for this clonotype. CDR3 region: CASSPVTGGINEQFF. CDR3 coding DNA: TGTGCCAGCAGCCCGGTGACAGGGGGGATCAATGAGCAGTTCTTC. This rearrangement joins TRBV7-2 to TRBJ2-1, with 9 nucleotides matching TRBD1. The CDR3 spans 15 residues. With 5 bases clipped from V and 6 bases from J, the junction kept 8 bases outside the gene matches. Per the germline V gene, CDR1 is SGHTA and CDR2 is FQGNSA.

This clonotype was recorded many times. The chain couples TRBV6-5 to TRBJ1-2; D gene uncertain. The V gene's germline CDR1 is MNHEY and CDR2 SVGAGI. CDR3 length: 14 residues. Trimming left V 0 bases short and J 4 bases short, with 9 bases between. The CDR3 loop reads CASSYSAQVYGYTF. In DNA form, the CDR3 reads TGTGCCAGCAGTTACTCGGCCCAGGTCTATGGCTACACCTTC.

In its sample, this clonotype was seen a few times. The chain uses TRBV19 and TRBJ1-5; the D is unclear. The length of the CDR3 is 17 residues. Germline V gene sequence: CDR1 LNHDA, CDR2 SQIVND (reference sequence). The germline V and J ends were trimmed by 5 bases and 2 bases, with 19 bases remaining between them. The CDR3 here is CASSGGVPGRGNQPQHF. The CDR3 nucleotides are TGTGCCAGTAGTGGCGGGGTCCCTGGTCGTGGCAATCAGCCCCAGCATTTT.

This clonotype came up many times. J is TRBJ1-5 and V is TRBV11-2; D gene ambiguous. V was trimmed by 1 base and J by 0 bases, leaving 7 bases between them. Germline CDR1 reads SGHAT; CDR2 reads FQNNGV. The CDR3 runs to 15 residues. The CDR3, as DNA: TGTGCCAGCAGCTTAGCCGGGTATAGCAATCAGCCCCAGCATTTT. It translates to CASSLAGYSNQPQHF.

This clonotype was counted at least ten times. This rearrangement joins TRBV3-1 to TRBJ2-7, with 8 bases fitting TRBD2. V was pared by 4 bases and J by 2 bases, with 10 bases of the junction left unmatched. Per the germline V gene, CDR1 is LGHDT and CDR2 is YNNKEL (reference sequence). This CDR3 spans 16 amino acids. Written as DNA, the CDR3 is TGTGCCAGCAGCCGGAAGCTAGCGGGCGTAACCTACGAGCAGTACTTC. Protein sequence: CASSRKLAGVTYEQYF.

The rearrangement uses TRBV29-1 and TRBJ2-1, with D tentatively TRBD1 (5 bases). The length of the CDR3 is 15 residues. Trimming left V 3 bases short and J 0 bases short, with 12 bases between. CDR1 and CDR2 from the germline V gene are SQVTM and ANQGSEA. The CDR3 DNA follows: TGCAGCGTTGACAAAGACAGACACTCCTACAATGAGCAGTTCTTC. Encoded protein: CSVDKDRHSYNEQFF.

Many counts were recorded for this clonotype. The rearrangement uses TRBV12-3 or TRBV12-4 and TRBJ2-1; 10 nucleotides agree with TRBD1. The length of the CDR3 is 17 residues. Losses at the gene ends were 6 bases for V and 4 bases for J; bases not matched to a gene: 12. The CDR3, as DNA: TGTGCCAGCAGGGTGACAGGGGGCGCGTCAGTTTACAATGAGCAGTTCTTC. It is translated as CASRVTGGASVYNEQFF.

This sequence joins TRBV27 and TRBJ1-6, with TRBD1 matching 8 bases. The V gene's germline CDR1 is MNHEY and CDR2 SMNVEV (reference sequence). The V gene end was trimmed by 7 bases and the J gene end by 0 bases; junction bases not matched to a gene: 5. CDR3 length equals 16 residues. DNA for the CDR3: TGTGCCAGCACCCGGACAGGGAGCTCCTATAATTCACCCCTCCACTTT. It yields the protein CASTRTGSSYNSPLHF.